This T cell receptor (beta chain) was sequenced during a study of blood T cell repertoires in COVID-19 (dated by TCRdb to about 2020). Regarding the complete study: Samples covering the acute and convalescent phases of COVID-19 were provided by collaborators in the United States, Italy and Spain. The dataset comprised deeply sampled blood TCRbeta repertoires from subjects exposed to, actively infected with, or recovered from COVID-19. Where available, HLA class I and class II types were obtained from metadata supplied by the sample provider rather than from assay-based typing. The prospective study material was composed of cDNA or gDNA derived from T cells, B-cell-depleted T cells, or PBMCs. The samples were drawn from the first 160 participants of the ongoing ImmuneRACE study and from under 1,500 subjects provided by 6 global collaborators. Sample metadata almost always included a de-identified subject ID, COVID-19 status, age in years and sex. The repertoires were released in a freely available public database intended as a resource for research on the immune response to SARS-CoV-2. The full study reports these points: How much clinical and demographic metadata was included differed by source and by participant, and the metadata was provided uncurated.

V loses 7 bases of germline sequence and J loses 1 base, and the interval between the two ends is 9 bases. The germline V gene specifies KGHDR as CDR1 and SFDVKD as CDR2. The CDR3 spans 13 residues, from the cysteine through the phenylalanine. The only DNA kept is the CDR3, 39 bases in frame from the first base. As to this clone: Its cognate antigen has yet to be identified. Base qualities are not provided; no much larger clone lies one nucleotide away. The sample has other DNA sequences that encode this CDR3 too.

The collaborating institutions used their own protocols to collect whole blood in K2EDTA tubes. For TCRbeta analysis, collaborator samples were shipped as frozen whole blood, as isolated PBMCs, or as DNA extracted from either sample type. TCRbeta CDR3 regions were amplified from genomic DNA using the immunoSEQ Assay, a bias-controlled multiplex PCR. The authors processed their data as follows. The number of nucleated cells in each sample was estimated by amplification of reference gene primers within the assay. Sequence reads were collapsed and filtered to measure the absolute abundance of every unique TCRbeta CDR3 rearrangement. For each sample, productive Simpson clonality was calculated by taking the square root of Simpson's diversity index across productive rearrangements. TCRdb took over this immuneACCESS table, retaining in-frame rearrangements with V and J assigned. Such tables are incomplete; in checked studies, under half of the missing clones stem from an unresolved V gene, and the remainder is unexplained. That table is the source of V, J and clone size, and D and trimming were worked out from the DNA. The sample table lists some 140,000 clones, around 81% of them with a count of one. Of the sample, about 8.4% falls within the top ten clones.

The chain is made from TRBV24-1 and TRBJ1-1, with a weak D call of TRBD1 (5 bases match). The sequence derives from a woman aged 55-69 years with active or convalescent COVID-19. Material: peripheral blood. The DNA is TGTGCCACCAGCCCGGGGGGGAACACTGAAGCTTTCTTT. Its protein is CATSPGGNTEAFF.